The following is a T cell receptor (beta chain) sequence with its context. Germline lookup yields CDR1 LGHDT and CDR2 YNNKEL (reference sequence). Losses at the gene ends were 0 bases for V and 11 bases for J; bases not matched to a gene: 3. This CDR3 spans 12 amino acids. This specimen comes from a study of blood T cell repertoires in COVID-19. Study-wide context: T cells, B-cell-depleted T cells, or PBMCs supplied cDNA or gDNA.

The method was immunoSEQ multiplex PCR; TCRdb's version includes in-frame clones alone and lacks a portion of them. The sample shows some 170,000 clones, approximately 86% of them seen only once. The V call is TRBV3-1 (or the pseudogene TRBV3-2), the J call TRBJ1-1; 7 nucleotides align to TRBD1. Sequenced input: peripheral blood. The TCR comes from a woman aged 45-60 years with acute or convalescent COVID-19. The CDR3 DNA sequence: TGTGCCAGCAGCCAAGAGGTAGGGGGCGCTTTCTTT. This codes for CASSQEVGGAFF.